This T cell receptor (beta chain) was obtained from a study of breast tumors, draining lymph nodes, adjacent tissues. Points from the study as a whole: Tumor TCR diversity was below lymph nodes but above nontumor tissue. The lymph node origin of tumor T cells was framed as consistent with a hypothesis, not demonstrated. Luminal-like breast cancer showed significantly higher tumor–nontumor repertoire similarity than basal-like.

Samples came from axillary lymph nodes draining the breast cancer. Per the germline V gene, CDR1 is SGHTS and CDR2 is YDEGEE. The CDR3 spans 11 residues. TCRdb fed the multiplex PCR reads into MiXCR, producing one record per CDR3 protein. The data contain over 150,000 distinct CDR3 sequences, over 25% of them singletons. This clonotype came up many times. Antigen specificity is unknown. One end of the junction fails to match germline, which may point to a read error. V and J are TRBV5-8 and TRBJ2-1; 8 bases match TRBD1. The TCR comes from a female donor with breast cancer. Some clones in this sample may be carry-over from other donors' samples. The sample consisted of axillary lymph node tissue. CDR3 sequence: CASSIYRGSSF. DNA of the CDR3: TGTGCCAGCAGCATATACAGGGGGTCATCGTTC. Looking up the rest from reference TRBV5-8 and TRBJ2-1 gives the full variable domain: EAGVTQSPTHLIKTRGQQATLRCSPISGHTSVYWYQQALGLGLQFLLWYDEGEERNRGNFPPRFSGRQFPNYSSELNVNALELEDSALYLCASSIYRGSSFGPGTRLTVL.